The entry below describes one TCR beta chain. Its antigen is currently unknown. Germline and junction disagree at one end, which may indicate a read error. A modified ARM-PCR protocol with three rounds of nested PCR amplified TCRbeta. TCRdb fed the multiplex PCR reads into MiXCR, producing one record per CDR3 protein. Seen here are 60,000 to 90,000 distinct CDR3 sequences, about two thirds observed once, and the top ten hold about a quarter. The data are from a study of tumor and adjacent non-tumor tissue in lung cancer. Study summary: Histology: about 13 adenocarcinoma, a couple of squamous cell carcinoma, 1 small cell lung cancer. Findings of the study overall: Tumor repertoires had a smaller top 100 clone share than normal lung.

The template was RNA from unsorted bulk tissue. More than 3 cm separated this lung sample from the edge of the tumor. Between August and November 2014, newly diagnosed, chemotherapy-naive lung cancer patients underwent thoracic surgery in China. CDR1 and CDR2 (germline): MNHEY, SVGEGT. This CDR3 contains 14 residues. The receptor was isolated from a woman in her forties or fifties with non-small cell lung cancer. This chain joins TRBV6-2 or TRBV6-3 and TRBJ2-7, with unresolved D. Sequenced sample: distant non-tumor lung tissue. Here the CDR3 DNA reads TGTGCCAGCAGTTACTCGACATGGAGCCACGAGCAGCACTTC. Protein: CASSYSTWSHEQHF.